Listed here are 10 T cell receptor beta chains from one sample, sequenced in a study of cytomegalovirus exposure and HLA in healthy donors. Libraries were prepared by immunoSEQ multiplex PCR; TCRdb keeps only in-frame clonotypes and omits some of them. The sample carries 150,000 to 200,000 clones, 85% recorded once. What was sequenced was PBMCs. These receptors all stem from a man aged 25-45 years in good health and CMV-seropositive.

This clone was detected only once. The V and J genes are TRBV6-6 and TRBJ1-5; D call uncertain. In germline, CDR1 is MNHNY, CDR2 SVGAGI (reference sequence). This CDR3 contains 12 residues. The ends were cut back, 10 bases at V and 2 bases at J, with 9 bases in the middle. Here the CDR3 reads CATEGGNQPQHF. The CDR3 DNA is TGTGCCACTGAAGGAGGCAATCAGCCCCAGCATTTT.

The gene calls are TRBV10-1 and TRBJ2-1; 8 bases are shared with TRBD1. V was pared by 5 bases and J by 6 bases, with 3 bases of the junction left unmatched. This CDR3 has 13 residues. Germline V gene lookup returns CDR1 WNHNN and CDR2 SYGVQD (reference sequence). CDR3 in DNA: TGCGCCAGCAGTCGGACAGGGACCAATGAGCAGTTCTTC. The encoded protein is CASSRTGTNEQFF.

The CDR3 reads CASSFTLWGGTQYF. In DNA, the CDR3 is TGTGCCAGCAGTTTCACCTTATGGGGAGGTACGCAGTATTTT. The gene calls are TRBV27 and TRBJ2-3, with a tentative D call TRBD2 (6 bases). CDR1 is MNHEY and CDR2 is SMNVEV in the germline V gene (reference sequence). V shed 3 bases and J shed 8 bases, with 15 bases lying between them. There are 14 residues in the CDR3.

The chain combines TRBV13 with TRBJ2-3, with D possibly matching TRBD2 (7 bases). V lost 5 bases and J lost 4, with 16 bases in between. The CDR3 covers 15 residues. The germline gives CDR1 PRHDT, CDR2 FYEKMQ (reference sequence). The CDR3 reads CASSPRGAGADTQYF. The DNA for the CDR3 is TGTGCCAGCAGCCCTCGGGGGGCGGGGGCAGATACGCAGTATTTT.

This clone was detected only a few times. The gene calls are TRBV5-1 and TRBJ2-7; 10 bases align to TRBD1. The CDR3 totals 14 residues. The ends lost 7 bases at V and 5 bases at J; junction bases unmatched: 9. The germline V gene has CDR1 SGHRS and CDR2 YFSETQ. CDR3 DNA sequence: TGCGCCAGCCGCCAAGGGGACAGGGGCGACGAGCAGTACTTC. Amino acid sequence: CASRQGDRGDEQYF.

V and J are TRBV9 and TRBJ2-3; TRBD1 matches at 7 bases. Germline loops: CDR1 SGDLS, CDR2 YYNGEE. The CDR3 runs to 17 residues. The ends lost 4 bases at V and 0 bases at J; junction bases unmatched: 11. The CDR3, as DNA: TGTGCCAGCAGCCTTTGGACAGGAGCCGACAGCACAGATACGCAGTATTTT. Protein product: CASSLWTGADSTDTQYF.

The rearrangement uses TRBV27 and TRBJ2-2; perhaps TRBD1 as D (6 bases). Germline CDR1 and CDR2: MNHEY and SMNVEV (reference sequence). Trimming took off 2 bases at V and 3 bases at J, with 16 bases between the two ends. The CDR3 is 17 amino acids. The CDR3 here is CASSLSGGTSDTGELFF. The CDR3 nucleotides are TGTGCCAGCAGTTTAAGCGGTGGGACATCGGACACCGGGGAGCTGTTTTTT.

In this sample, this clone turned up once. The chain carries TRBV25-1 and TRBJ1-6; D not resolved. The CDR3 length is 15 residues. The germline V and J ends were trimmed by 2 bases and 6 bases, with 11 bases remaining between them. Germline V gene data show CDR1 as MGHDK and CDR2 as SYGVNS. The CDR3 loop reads CASSEPGLLNSPLHF. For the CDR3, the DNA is TGTGCCAGCAGTGAACCCGGACTTCTTAATTCACCCCTCCACTTT. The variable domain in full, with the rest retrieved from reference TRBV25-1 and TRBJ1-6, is EADIYQTPRYLVIGTGKKITLECSQTMGHDKMYWYQQDPGMELHLIHYSYGVNSTEKGDLSSESTVSRIRTEHFPLTLESARPSHTSQYLCASSEPGLLNSPLHFGNGTRLTVT.

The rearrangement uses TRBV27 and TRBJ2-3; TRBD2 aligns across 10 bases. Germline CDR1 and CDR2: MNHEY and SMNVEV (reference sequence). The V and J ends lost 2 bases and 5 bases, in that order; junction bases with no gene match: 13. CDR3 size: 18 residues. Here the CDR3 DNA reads TGTGCCAGCAGTTTACCCAGCGGGGGGGCCACTTTAGGAGATACGCAGTATTTT. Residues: CASSLPSGGATLGDTQYF.

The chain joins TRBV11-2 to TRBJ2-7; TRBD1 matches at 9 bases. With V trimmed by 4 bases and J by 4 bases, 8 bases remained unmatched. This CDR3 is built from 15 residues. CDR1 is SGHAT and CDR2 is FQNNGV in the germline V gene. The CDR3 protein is CASSSNPGQGYEQYF. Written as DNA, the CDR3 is TGTGCCAGCAGCTCTAATCCGGGACAGGGATACGAGCAGTACTTC.